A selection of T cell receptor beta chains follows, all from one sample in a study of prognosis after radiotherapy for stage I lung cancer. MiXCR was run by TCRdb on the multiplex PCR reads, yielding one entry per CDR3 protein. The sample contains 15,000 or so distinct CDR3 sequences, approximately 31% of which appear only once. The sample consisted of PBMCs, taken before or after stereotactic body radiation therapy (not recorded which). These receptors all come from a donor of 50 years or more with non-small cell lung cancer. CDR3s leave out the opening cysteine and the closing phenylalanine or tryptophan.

ASSPDGTPKRYGYT,TRBV12-3/TRBV12-4
ASSTGGSKDTQY,TRBV7-2
ASSLDRGGKLF,TRBV11-3
ASRSTTGFGTEAF,TRBV6-1
ASSWSQVANTGELF,TRBV7-2
ASSFISGRASDGQF,TRBV7-2
ASSLADTGGTDTQY,TRBV11-2
ASIGFTGELF,TRBV19
ASSQDHNTIY,TRBV4-3
ASSLGIDEQF,TRBV7-9
ASQVGYTADTQY,TRBV2